This is a list of T cell receptor beta chains from one sample in a study of shared clonotypes between healthy human individuals. The assay was immunoSEQ multiplex PCR, and TCRdb's table has in-frame clones only and misses some. The data show around 1.9 million clones, with about 92% seen just once and 1.5% to 2% held by the top ten. Sequenced input: naive CD8+ T cells from PBMCs. The receptors were gathered from a man between 18 and 29 years old in good health. Some clones in this sample may be carry-over from other donors' samples. CDR3s include the opening cysteine and the closing phenylalanine or tryptophan. The order of the fields is CDR3 protein, J gene, V gene.

CDR3 protein: CASSVSERTEAFF
J gene: TRBJ1-1
V gene: TRBV27

CDR3 protein: CASTGQGRAQPQHF
J gene: TRBJ1-5
V gene: TRBV28

CDR3 protein: CASSLGTVNSNQPQHF
J gene: TRBJ1-5
V gene: TRBV7-9

CDR3 protein: CASSFDFTDTQYF
J gene: TRBJ2-3
V gene: TRBV11-3

CDR3 protein: CASSLVTGDEKLFF
J gene: TRBJ1-4
V gene: TRBV7-9

CDR3 protein: CASSPAQAAEQYF
J gene: TRBJ2-7
V gene: TRBV7-9

CDR3 protein: CASSLAPVTAYEQYF
J gene: TRBJ2-7
V gene: TRBV11-2

CDR3 protein: CASSAPGQGVIDEQFF
J gene: TRBJ2-1
V gene: TRBV9

CDR3 protein: CASSGVVGQGGQETQYF
J gene: TRBJ2-5
V gene: TRBV7-9

CDR3 protein: CASSLASGRARDEQFF
J gene: TRBJ2-1
V gene: TRBV28

CDR3 protein: CASSYSAGLADYNEQFF
J gene: TRBJ2-1
V gene: TRBV6-7

CDR3 protein: CASSSTGTGGIWGYTF
J gene: TRBJ1-2
V gene: TRBV6-6

CDR3 protein: CASSDRTGLGQPQHF
J gene: TRBJ1-5
V gene: TRBV6-1

CDR3 protein: CASFEGRFTEAFF
J gene: TRBJ1-1
V gene: TRBV6-5

CDR3 protein: CASTSSGTSYEQYF
J gene: TRBJ2-7
V gene: TRBV27

CDR3 protein: CASSFDSAAYEQYF
J gene: TRBJ2-7
V gene: TRBV7-9

CDR3 protein: CASSQVFNTEAFF
J gene: TRBJ1-1
V gene: TRBV14

CDR3 protein: CACSLRAGSRELFF
J gene: TRBJ2-2
V gene: TRBV27

CDR3 protein: CASSSERSTDTQYF
J gene: TRBJ2-3
V gene: TRBV7-9

CDR3 protein: CASSLNQRAPNTGELFF
J gene: TRBJ2-2
V gene: TRBV7-6

CDR3 protein: CASSPRLAGPYEQYF
J gene: TRBJ2-7
V gene: TRBV6-5

CDR3 protein: CASSQFPGSSYNEQFF
J gene: TRBJ2-1
V gene: TRBV23-1

CDR3 protein: CASSTQRNVWTQYF
J gene: TRBJ2-5
V gene: TRBV28

CDR3 protein: CASNQGTGSYEQYF
J gene: TRBJ2-7
V gene: TRBV19

CDR3 protein: CASSYTVSYEQYF
J gene: TRBJ2-7
V gene: TRBV6-5

CDR3 protein: CASSFGAPSSYEQYF
J gene: TRBJ2-7
V gene: TRBV27

CDR3 protein: CASSLGDHYEQYF
J gene: TRBJ2-7
V gene: TRBV7-8

CDR3 protein: CASSIGREAFF
J gene: TRBJ1-1
V gene: TRBV25-1

CDR3 protein: CASSWTGPTEAFF
J gene: TRBJ1-1
V gene: TRBV11-1

CDR3 protein: CASSSGEGEQETQYF
J gene: TRBJ2-5
V gene: TRBV7-6